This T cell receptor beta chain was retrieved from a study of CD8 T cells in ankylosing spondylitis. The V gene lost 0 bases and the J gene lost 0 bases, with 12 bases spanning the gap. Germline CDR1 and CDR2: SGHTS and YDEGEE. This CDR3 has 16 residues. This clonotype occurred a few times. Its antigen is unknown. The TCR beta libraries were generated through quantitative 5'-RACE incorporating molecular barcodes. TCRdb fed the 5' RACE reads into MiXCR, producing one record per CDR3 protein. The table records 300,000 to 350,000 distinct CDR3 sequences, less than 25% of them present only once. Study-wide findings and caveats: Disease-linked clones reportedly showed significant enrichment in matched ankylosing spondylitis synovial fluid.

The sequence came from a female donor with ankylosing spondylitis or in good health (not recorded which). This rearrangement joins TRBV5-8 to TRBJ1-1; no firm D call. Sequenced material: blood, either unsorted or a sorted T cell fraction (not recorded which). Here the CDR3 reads CASSLDSGELNTEAFF. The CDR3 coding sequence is TGTGCCAGCAGCTTGGATTCTGGAGAGTTGAACACTGAAGCTTTCTTT. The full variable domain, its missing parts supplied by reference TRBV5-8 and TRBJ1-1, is EAGVTQSPTHLIKTRGQQATLRCSPISGHTSVYWYQQALGLGLQFLLWYDEGEERNRGNFPPRFSGRQFPNYSSELNVNALELEDSALYLCASSLDSGELNTEAFFGQGTRLTVV.